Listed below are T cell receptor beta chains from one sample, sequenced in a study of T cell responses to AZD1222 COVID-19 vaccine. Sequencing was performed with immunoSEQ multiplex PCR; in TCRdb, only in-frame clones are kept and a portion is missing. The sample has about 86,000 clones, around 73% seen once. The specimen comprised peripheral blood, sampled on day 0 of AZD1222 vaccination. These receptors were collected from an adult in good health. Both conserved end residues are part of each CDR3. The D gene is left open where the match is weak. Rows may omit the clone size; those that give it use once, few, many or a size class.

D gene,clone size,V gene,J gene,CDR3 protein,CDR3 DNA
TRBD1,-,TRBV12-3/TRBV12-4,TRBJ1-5,CASTADRAQPQHF,TGTGCCAGCACCGCGGACAGGGCGCAGCCCCAGCATTTT
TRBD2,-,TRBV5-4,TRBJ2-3,CASSPGGLAGSRDTQYF,TGTGCCAGCAGCCCGGGAGGACTAGCGGGGAGTCGGGATACGCAGTATTTT
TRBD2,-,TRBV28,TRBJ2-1,CASIKPGLSLNEQFF,TGTGCCAGCATCAAACCGGGACTAAGCCTCAATGAGCAGTTCTTC
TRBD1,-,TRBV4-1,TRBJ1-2,CASSQDGTGIYGYTF,TGCGCCAGCAGCCAAGATGGGACAGGCATCTATGGCTACACCTTC
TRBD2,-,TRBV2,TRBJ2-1,CASRLAGGRYNEQFF,TGTGCCAGCAGACTAGCGGGAGGAAGATACAATGAGCAGTTCTTC
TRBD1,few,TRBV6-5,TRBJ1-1,CASRDRMNTEAFF,TGTGCCAGCAGGGACAGGATGAACACTGAAGCTTTCTTT
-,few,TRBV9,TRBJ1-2,CASSVGAGLNYGYTF,TGTGCCAGCAGCGTAGGAGCAGGGTTGAACTATGGCTACACCTTC
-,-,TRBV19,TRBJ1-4,CASSRTGSTNEKLFF,TGTGCCAGTAGTCGAACAGGGTCAACTAATGAAAAACTGTTTTTT
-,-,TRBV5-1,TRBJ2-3,CASSLLGVAADTQYF,TGCGCCAGCAGCTTGTTGGGAGTCGCGGCAGATACGCAGTATTTT
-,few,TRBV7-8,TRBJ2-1,CASSFGAAQFF,TGTGCCAGCAGCTTTGGAGCGGCACAGTTCTTC
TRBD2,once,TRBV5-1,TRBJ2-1,CASSSGTSGNNEQFF,TGCGCCAGCAGCTCCGGGACTAGCGGTAACAATGAGCAGTTCTTC
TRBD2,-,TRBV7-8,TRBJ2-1,CASSPFGLAGFTEQFF,TGTGCCAGCAGCCCATTTGGACTAGCGGGATTTACTGAGCAGTTCTTC
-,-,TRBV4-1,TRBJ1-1,CASSQIKPGVAEAFF,TGCGCCAGCAGCCAAATTAAGCCAGGGGTAGCTGAAGCTTTCTTT
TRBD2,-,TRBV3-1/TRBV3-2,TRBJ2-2,CASSYSGRATGELFF,TGTGCCAGCAGCTATAGCGGGAGGGCTACCGGGGAGCTGTTTTTT
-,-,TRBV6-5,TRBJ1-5,CASRPGWGGNQPQHF,TGTGCCAGCAGGCCAGGGTGGGGGGGCAATCAGCCCCAGCATTTT
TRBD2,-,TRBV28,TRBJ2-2,CASSPGGLAGELFF,TGTGCCAGCAGTCCGGGAGGGCTTGCAGGGGAGCTGTTTTTT
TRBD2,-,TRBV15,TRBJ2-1,CATSRDPRVAGYNEQFF,TGTGCCACCAGCAGAGATCCCCGGGTAGCGGGGTACAATGAGCAGTTCTTC
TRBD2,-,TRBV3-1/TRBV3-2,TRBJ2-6,CASSQDPAGPRNTGANVLTF,TGTGCCAGCAGCCAAGATCCAGCGGGGCCGAGGAACACTGGGGCCAACGTCCTGACTTTC
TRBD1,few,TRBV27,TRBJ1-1,CASSSYRGWTDTEAFF,TGTGCCAGCAGTTCATACAGGGGGTGGACGGACACTGAAGCTTTCTTT
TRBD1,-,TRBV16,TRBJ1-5,CASSPISGGVGQPQHF,TGTGCCAGCAGCCCCATTTCAGGGGGCGTAGGTCAGCCCCAGCATTTT
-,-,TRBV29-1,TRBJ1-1,CSAQTNVGNTEAFF,TGCAGCGCGCAGACAAACGTAGGAAACACTGAAGCTTTCTTT
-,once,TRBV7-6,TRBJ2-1,CASSPRQYNEQFF,TGTGCCAGCAGCCCTAGGCAGTACAATGAGCAGTTCTTC
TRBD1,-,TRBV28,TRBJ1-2,CASSFQDRGYGYTF,TGTGCCAGCAGTTTCCAGGACAGGGGCTATGGCTACACCTTC
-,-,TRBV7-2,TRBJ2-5,CATAGPQETQYF,TGTGCTACAGCAGGGCCTCAAGAGACCCAGTACTTC
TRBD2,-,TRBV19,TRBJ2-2,CASSGGTSGPLDTGELFF,TGTGCCAGTAGTGGGGGGACTAGCGGGCCTCTAGACACCGGGGAGCTGTTTTTT
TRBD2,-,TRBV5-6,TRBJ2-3,CASSLGTTSDTQYF,TGTGCCAGCAGCTTAGGGACTACATCAGATACGCAGTATTTT
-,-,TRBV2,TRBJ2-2,CASTKGRGLPGELFF,TGTGCCAGCACGAAGGGGAGAGGTTTGCCCGGGGAGCTGTTTTTT
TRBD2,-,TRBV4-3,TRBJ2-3,CASSQIARGFTDTQYF,TGCGCCAGCAGCCAAATTGCGCGGGGGTTCACAGATACGCAGTATTTT
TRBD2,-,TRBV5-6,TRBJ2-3,CASSFLADAWADTQYF,TGTGCCAGCAGCTTCCTAGCGGACGCCTGGGCAGATACGCAGTATTTT
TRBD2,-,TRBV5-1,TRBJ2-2,CASSLGEGVDTGELFF,TGCGCCAGCAGCTTAGGGGAGGGCGTCGACACCGGGGAGCTGTTTTTT
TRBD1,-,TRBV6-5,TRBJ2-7,CASSPDRGPYEQYF,TGTGCCAGCAGTCCGGACAGGGGACCCTACGAGCAGTACTTC
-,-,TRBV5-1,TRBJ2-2,CASSLSAGQDTGELFF,TGCGCCAGCAGCTTGTCTGCAGGGCAGGACACCGGGGAGCTGTTTTTT
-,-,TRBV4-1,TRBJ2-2,CASSQEGLQISGELFF,TGCGCCAGCAGCCAAGAGGGACTTCAAATTTCCGGGGAGCTGTTTTTT
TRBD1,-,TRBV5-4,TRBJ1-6,CASSLAPTGRSPLHF,TGTGCCAGCAGCTTGGCCCCGACAGGGAGGTCACCCCTCCACTTT
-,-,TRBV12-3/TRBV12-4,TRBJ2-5,CASSLDLESTQYF,TGTGCCAGCAGTCTTGACTTGGAGTCGACCCAGTACTTC
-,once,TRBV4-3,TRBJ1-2,CASSQRAANYGYTF,TGCGCCAGCAGCCAACGGGCGGCTAACTATGGCTACACCTTC
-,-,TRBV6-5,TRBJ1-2,CAGRQTANYGYTF,TGTGCCGGACGACAAACAGCTAACTATGGCTACACCTTC
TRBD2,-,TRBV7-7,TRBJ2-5,CASSLAKCFREGERDQYF,TGTGCTAGCAGCTTAGCGAAATGCTTCCGGGAGGGCGAACGGGACCAGTACTTC
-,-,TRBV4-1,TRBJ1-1,CASSQDYERAFF,TGCGCCAGCAGCCAAGATTATGAGAGAGCTTTCTTT
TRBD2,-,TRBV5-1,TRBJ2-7,CASSLGLAGPGGEQYF,TGCGCCAGCAGCTTGGGACTAGCGGGACCAGGGGGCGAGCAGTACTTC
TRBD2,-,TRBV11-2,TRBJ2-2,CASSNPGAGGGTGELFF,TGTGCCAGCAGCAACCCCGGGGCCGGGGGAGGGACCGGGGAGCTGTTTTTT
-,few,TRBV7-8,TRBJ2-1,CASSFVRPGLKGDNEQFF,TGTGCCAGCAGCTTTGTGAGGCCGGGACTTAAAGGGGACAATGAGCAGTTCTTC
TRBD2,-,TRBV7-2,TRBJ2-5,CASSSNSGSETQYF,TGTGCCAGCAGCTCCAATAGCGGGTCGGAGACCCAGTACTTC
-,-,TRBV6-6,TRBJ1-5,CASSYVNSNQPQHF,TGTGCCAGCAGTTACGTCAATAGCAATCAGCCCCAGCATTTT
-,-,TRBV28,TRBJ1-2,CASIPNRRYGYTF,TGTGCCAGCATCCCAAATCGGAGGTATGGCTACACCTTC
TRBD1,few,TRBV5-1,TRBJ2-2,CASSPTGGVNTGELFF,TGCGCCAGCAGCCCGACAGGGGGCGTCAACACCGGGGAGCTGTTTTTT
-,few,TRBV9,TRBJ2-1,CASSGTDFPYNEQFF,TGTGCCAGCAGCGGGACGGACTTCCCCTACAATGAGCAGTTCTTC
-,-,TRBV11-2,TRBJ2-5,CASSATLGTQYF,TGTGCCAGCTCAGCAACCCTTGGGACCCAGTACTTC